The rows below give T cell receptor beta chains drawn from one sample of a study of identical twins. TCRdb redid the calling of the 5' RACE reads with MiXCR, one entry per CDR3 protein. The table shows a few hundred thousand distinct CDR3 sequences, with roughly 9.8% occurring only once. The data were also submitted as part of a second study, on yellow fever vaccine responses in identical twins.

What was sequenced was CD8+ T cells sorted from blood. The receptors here all came from a woman under 30 in good health. Each CDR3 is given with its conserved first and last residue. The D gene is left open where the match is weak. Expanded clones get a size class; other rows say once, few or many, or leave the size out.

>TRBV25-1|TRBJ2-5|.|many
CASSELSGGHQETQYF
TGTGCCAGCAGTGAATTGTCCGGGGGACATCAAGAGACCCAGTACTTC
>TRBV11-1|TRBJ2-3|TRBD2|.
CASSLPGLAGGGSTDTQYF
TGTGCCAGCAGCCTTCCGGGACTAGCGGGGGGCGGGAGCACAGATACGCAGTATTTT
>TRBV14|TRBJ2-1|.|many
CASSQVFNEQFF
TGTGCCAGCAGCCAAGTATTCAATGAGCAGTTCTTC
>TRBV4-3|TRBJ2-3|.|many
CASSLRQGASGSTDTQYF
TGCGCCAGCAGCCTCAGACAGGGAGCTAGCGGAAGCACAGATACGCAGTATTTT
>TRBV7-8|TRBJ2-2|TRBD1|few
CASSWDRTFLSRGELFF
TGTGCCAGCAGCTGGGACAGGACGTTTTTAAGCCGGGGGGAGCTGTTTTTT
>TRBV7-9|TRBJ1-4|.|many
CASLGATNEKLFF
TGTGCCAGCCTTGGGGCAACTAATGAAAAACTGTTTTTT
>TRBV5-4|TRBJ1-1|.|.
CASSLPGAGTEAFF
TGTGCCAGCAGCTTGCCCGGGGCGGGGACTGAAGCTTTCTTT
>TRBV28|TRBJ2-7|.|few
CASSPTGTTYEQYF
TGTGCCAGCAGTCCCACAGGAACCACCTACGAGCAGTACTTC
>TRBV20-1|TRBJ2-1|TRBD2|few
CSARGTSGIINEQFF
TGCAGTGCTAGAGGGACTAGCGGGATAATAAATGAGCAGTTCTTC
>TRBV4-3|TRBJ2-2|.|many
CASSPRSGPGELFF
TGCGCCAGCAGCCCCCGGAGCGGGCCCGGGGAGCTGTTTTTT
>TRBV27|TRBJ2-7|.|few
CASSPGARYEQYF
TGTGCCAGCAGTCCGGGAGCTCGTTACGAGCAGTACTTC
>TRBV14|TRBJ1-1|.|.
CASSQSRMNTEAFF
TGTGCCAGCAGCCAGAGTCGTATGAACACTGAAGCTTTCTTT
>TRBV29-1|TRBJ1-2|TRBD1|many
CSVDRTGTNYGYTF
TGCAGCGTCGACAGGACAGGAACTAACTATGGCTACACCTTC
>TRBV4-1|TRBJ2-3|.|few
CASSQVPEITDTQYF
TGCGCCAGCAGCCAAGTCCCCGAGATCACAGATACGCAGTATTTT
>TRBV4-1|TRBJ2-7|.|.
CASSQTPREQYF
TGCGCCAGCAGCCAGACCCCTCGCGAGCAGTACTTC
>TRBV28|TRBJ2-3|TRBD2|many
CASSFMTSGNTDTQYF
TGTGCCAGCAGTTTCATGACTAGCGGGAACACAGATACGCAGTATTTT
>TRBV20-1|TRBJ2-1|.|many
CSATGTNEQFF
TGCAGTGCGACTGGGACCAATGAGCAGTTCTTC
>TRBV3-1|TRBJ2-1|.|.
CASKAASVSSYNEQFF
TGTGCCAGCAAGGCAGCTAGCGTTAGCTCCTACAATGAGCAGTTCTTC
>TRBV25-1|TRBJ1-1|TRBD1|few
CASSEQGAGTEAFF
TGTGCCAGCAGTGAGCAGGGGGCAGGGACTGAAGCTTTCTTT
>TRBV4-3|TRBJ2-1|.|many
CASSQDRGSLYNEQFF
TGCGCCAGCAGCCAAGATAGGGGCAGCTTATACAATGAGCAGTTCTTC
>TRBV7-2|TRBJ2-1|TRBD2|many
CASSLPSGSPYNEQFF
TGTGCCAGCAGCTTACCTAGCGGGAGTCCCTACAATGAGCAGTTCTTC
>TRBV11-2|TRBJ2-3|.|many
CASSRPWGTSTDTQYF
TGTGCCAGCAGCCGCCCGTGGGGCACTAGCACAGATACGCAGTATTTT
>TRBV6-2/TRBV6-3|TRBJ2-2|.|few
CASTDRLANTGELFF
TGTGCCAGCACCGACAGGCTCGCGAACACCGGGGAGCTGTTTTTT
>TRBV7-9|TRBJ2-7|TRBD1|.
CATEQGNSYEQYF
TGTGCGACCGAACAGGGGAACTCCTACGAGCAGTACTTC
>TRBV27|TRBJ1-2|TRBD1|few
CASSLTGFDGYTF
TGTGCCAGCAGTCTGACAGGGTTTGATGGCTACACCTTC
>TRBV24-1|TRBJ2-2|.|many
CATRAGAQDTGELFF
TGTGCCACCAGGGCAGGGGCGCAGGACACCGGGGAGCTGTTTTTT
>TRBV5-1|TRBJ1-1|.|.
CASRIRGVAGRNTEAFF
TGCGCCAGCAGAATCCGAGGGGTTGCGGGTAGGAACACTGAAGCTTTCTTT
>TRBV7-6|TRBJ2-3|.|few
CASSLGRARSTDTQYF
TGTGCCAGCAGCTTAGGGCGGGCACGTAGCACAGATACGCAGTATTTT
>TRBV20-1|TRBJ2-5|TRBD1|.
CSALSRDSQETQYF
TGCAGTGCCCTATCCCGGGACAGTCAAGAGACCCAGTACTTC
>TRBV20-1|TRBJ2-5|.|medium-sized
CSAREGGFQETQYF
TGCAGTGCTAGAGAGGGCGGGTTCCAAGAGACCCAGTACTTC
>TRBV7-8|TRBJ2-7|TRBD1|many
CASSSGQGFSNRGYEQYF
TGTGCCAGCAGCTCGGGACAGGGTTTTTCTAATCGGGGCTACGAGCAGTACTTC
>TRBV10-3|TRBJ1-5|.|few
CAISEQASNQPQHF
TGTGCCATCAGTGAACAGGCTAGCAATCAGCCCCAGCATTTT
>TRBV29-1|TRBJ2-2|.|many
CSVVNTGELFF
TGCAGCGTCGTCAACACCGGGGAGCTGTTTTTT
>TRBV28|TRBJ2-3|.|few
CASSFLGWDTQYF
TGTGCCAGCAGTTTCCTAGGGTGGGATACGCAGTATTTT
>TRBV5-6|TRBJ2-2|.|.
CASSLVHRGTGELFF
TGTGCCAGCAGCTTGGTACACCGAGGCACCGGGGAGCTGTTTTTT
>TRBV7-9|TRBJ2-3|TRBD1|many
CASSVGTASTDTQYF
TGTGCCAGCAGCGTCGGGACAGCTAGCACAGATACGCAGTATTTT
>TRBV7-9|TRBJ2-7|TRBD1|many
CASSLERPGGSYEQYF
TGTGCCAGCAGCTTAGAGCGTCCAGGGGGCTCCTACGAGCAGTACTTC
>TRBV5-1|TRBJ2-1|TRBD2|many
CASSLTSGGTSSYNEQFF
TGCGCCAGCAGCTTGACTAGCGGGGGGACTAGCTCCTACAATGAGCAGTTCTTC
>TRBV5-1|TRBJ2-3|.|.
CASSPRDTWSTDTQYF
TGCGCCAGCAGCCCCCGGGACACCTGGAGCACAGATACGCAGTATTTT
>TRBV20-1|TRBJ2-3|.|.
CSASDPVAVRGTDTQYF
TGCAGTGCTAGTGATCCCGTAGCGGTCAGGGGGACAGATACGCAGTATTTT
>TRBV20-1|TRBJ2-3|.|many
CSARESPPYREWADTQYF
TGCAGTGCTAGAGAATCTCCTCCATACAGGGAATGGGCAGATACGCAGTATTTT
>TRBV20-1|TRBJ1-6|.|few
CSAGRDSPLHF
TGCAGTGCTGGACGGGATTCACCCCTCCACTTT
>TRBV4-3|TRBJ1-5|TRBD1|many
CASSRYLTGDQPQHF
TGCGCCAGCAGCCGGTACTTGACAGGGGATCAGCCCCAGCATTTT
>TRBV28|TRBJ2-1|TRBD1|few
CASTERTGSMNEQFF
TGTGCCAGCACCGAGAGGACAGGGAGTATGAATGAGCAGTTCTTC
>TRBV15|TRBJ2-1|TRBD2|.
CATSSMGLAAYNEQFF
TGTGCCACCAGCAGTATGGGACTAGCGGCTTACAATGAGCAGTTCTTC
>TRBV3-1|TRBJ2-7|.|many
CASSHFQGTPYEQYF
TGTGCCAGCAGCCATTTTCAGGGGACGCCCTACGAGCAGTACTTC
>TRBV14|TRBJ2-7|TRBD2|few
CASSEGLTYEQYF
TGTGCCAGCAGCGAGGGACTAACCTACGAGCAGTACTTC
>TRBV20-1|TRBJ2-1|TRBD2|few
CSARDSWTSGSSSEQFF
TGCAGTGCTAGAGATTCATGGACTAGCGGGAGCTCCAGTGAGCAGTTCTTC
>TRBV20-1|TRBJ2-7|TRBD2|.
CSHENLLAAPYEQYF
TGCAGCCACGAGAATTTGCTAGCGGCCCCCTACGAGCAGTACTTC
>TRBV7-2|TRBJ2-7|.|.
CASSPVGVEQYF
TGTGCCAGCAGCCCAGTAGGGGTAGAGCAGTACTTC
>TRBV20-1|TRBJ2-1|.|.
CSARDLAGNEQFF
TGCAGTGCTAGAGACCTCGCTGGAAATGAGCAGTTCTTC
>TRBV7-9|TRBJ2-5|.|many
CASSLEEFVTQYF
TGTGCCAGCAGCTTAGAAGAGTTTGTGACCCAGTACTTC
>TRBV29-1|TRBJ2-1|.|few
CSGLGNNEQFF
TGCAGCGGCCTAGGAAACAATGAGCAGTTCTTC
>TRBV6-5|TRBJ2-3|TRBD2|.
CASSYPSGSIHTQYF
TGTGCCAGCAGTTACCCCAGCGGGAGCATACATACGCAGTATTTT